This section outlines one TCR beta chain sequence together with its context. Its antigen is still unknown. Germline assignment: CDR1 SGHNT and CDR2 YYREEE (reference sequence). The CDR3 is made up of 15 amino acids. Germline trimming cut 3 bases from V and 4 bases from J; bases unmatched to any gene: 6. These data belong to a study of cytomegalovirus exposure and HLA in healthy donors. The overall study: In an earlier analysis, around 100 million unique TCR beta sequences were found from some 200 million T cells. Study-level results: Rarity marked most TCR sequences, yet some public TCRs occurred in many donors. TRBV6-2, TRBV6-3 and other indistinguishable V segments were excluded.

A multiplex PCR was run with 60 Vbeta primers and 13 Jbeta primers. Sequencing used immunoSEQ multiplex PCR; TCRdb keeps in-frame clones, though not all of them. This table holds around 130,000 clones, approximately 80% found once. Specimen: PBMCs. This clonotype was sampled from a woman aged 40 to 50 in good health and CMV-seronegative. This chain links TRBV5-4 with TRBJ1-1; 10 positions agree with TRBD1. This chain's CDR3 is CASSSTGGYGTEAFF. The DNA for the CDR3 is TGTGCCAGCAGCTCGACAGGGGGCTACGGCACTGAAGCTTTCTTT.